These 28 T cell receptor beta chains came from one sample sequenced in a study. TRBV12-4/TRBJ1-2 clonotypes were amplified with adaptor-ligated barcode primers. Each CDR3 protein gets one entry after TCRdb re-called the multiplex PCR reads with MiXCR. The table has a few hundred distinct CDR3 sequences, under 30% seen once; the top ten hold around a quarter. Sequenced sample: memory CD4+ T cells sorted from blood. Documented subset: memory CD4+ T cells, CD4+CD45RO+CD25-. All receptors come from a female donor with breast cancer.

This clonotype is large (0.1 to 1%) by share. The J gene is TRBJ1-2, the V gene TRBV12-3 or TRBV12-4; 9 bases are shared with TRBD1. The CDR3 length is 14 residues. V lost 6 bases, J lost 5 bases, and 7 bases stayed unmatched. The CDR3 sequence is CASSQSGTGYGYTF. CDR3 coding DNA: TGTGCCAGCAGCCAATCCGGGACAGGGTATGGCTACACCTTC.

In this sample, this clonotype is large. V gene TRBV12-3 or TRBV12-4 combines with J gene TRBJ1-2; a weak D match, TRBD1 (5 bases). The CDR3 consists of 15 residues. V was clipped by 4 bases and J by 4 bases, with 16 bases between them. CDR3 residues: CASSSPPGRVYGYTF. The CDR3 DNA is TGTGCCAGCAGTTCCCCTCCGGGACGGGTCTATGGCTACACCTTC.

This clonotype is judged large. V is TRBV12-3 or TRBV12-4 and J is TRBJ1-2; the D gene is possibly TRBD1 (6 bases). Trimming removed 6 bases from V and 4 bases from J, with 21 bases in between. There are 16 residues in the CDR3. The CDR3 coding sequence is TGTGCCAGCAGCCTTTCCCGGACAGCCAGTGGCTATGGCTACACCTTC. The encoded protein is CASSLSRTASGYGYTF.

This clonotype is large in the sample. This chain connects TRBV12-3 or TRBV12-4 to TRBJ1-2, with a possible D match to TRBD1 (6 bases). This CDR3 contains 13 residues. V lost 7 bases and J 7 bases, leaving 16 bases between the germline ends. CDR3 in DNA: TGTGCCAGCATGGGGCAGGGGCGGTCTGGCTACACCTTC. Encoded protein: CASMGQGRSGYTF.

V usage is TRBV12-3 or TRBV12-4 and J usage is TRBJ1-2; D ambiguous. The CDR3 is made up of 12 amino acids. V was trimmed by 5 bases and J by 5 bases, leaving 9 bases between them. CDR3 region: CASSPSVYGYTF. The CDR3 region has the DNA TGTGCCAGCAGTCCATCCGTTTATGGCTACACCTTC.

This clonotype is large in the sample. CDR3 nucleotides: TGTGCCAGCAGCCCCGCACGGCGGGCGGCCGGCTACACCTTC. Translated: CASSPARRAAGYTF. The chain employs TRBV12-3 or TRBV12-4 and TRBJ1-2; D not resolved. With 6 bases removed from V and 8 bases from J, the gap between germline ends came to 19 bases. The CDR3 is 14 amino acids.

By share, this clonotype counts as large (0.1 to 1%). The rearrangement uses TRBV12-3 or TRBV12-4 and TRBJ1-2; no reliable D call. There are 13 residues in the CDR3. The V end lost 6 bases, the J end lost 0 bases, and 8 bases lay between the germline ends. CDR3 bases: TGTGCCAGCAGATTACTCTCTAACTATGGCTACACCTTC. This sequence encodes CASRLLSNYGYTF.

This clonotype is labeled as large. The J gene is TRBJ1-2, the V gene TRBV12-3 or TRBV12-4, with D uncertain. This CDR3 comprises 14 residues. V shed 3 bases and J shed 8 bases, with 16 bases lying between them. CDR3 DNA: TGTGCCAGCAGTTTCGGCATGAGTATCGAAGGCTACACCTTC. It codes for CASSFGMSIEGYTF.

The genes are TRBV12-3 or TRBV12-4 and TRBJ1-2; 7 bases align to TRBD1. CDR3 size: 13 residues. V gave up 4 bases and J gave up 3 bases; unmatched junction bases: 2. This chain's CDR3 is CASSSTGDYGYTF. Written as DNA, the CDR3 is TGTGCCAGCAGTTCAACAGGGGACTATGGCTACACCTTC.

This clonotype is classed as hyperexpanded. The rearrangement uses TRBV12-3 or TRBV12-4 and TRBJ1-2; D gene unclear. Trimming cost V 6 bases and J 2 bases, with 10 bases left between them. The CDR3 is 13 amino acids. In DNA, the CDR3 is TGTGCCAGCAGCCAGACACTAAACTATGGCTACACCTTC. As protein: CASSQTLNYGYTF.

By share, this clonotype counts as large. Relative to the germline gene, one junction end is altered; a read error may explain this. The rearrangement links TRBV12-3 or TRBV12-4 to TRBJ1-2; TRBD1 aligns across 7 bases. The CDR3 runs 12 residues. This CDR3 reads CASSLSGQPPRF. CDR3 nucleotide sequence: TGTGCCAGCAGTTTATCGGGACAGCCGCCACGCTTC.

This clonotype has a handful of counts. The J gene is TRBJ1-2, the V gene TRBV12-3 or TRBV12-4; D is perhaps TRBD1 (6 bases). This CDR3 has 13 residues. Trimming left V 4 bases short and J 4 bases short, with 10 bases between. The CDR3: CASSYRTAYGYTF. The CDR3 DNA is TGTGCCAGCAGTTACAGGACAGCCTATGGCTACACCTTC.

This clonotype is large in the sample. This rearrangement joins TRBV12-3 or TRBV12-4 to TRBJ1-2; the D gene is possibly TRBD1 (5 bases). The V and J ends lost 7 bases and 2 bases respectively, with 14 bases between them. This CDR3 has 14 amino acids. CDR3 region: CASTVSTENYGYTF. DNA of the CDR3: TGTGCCAGCACCGTCTCGACAGAAAACTATGGCTACACCTTC.

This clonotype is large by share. The CDR3 region is CLSSFPATQGINYGYTF. CDR3 nucleotides: TGTTTAAGCAGTTTCCCAGCTACTCAGGGGATTAACTATGGCTACACCTTC. The chain joins TRBV12-3 or TRBV12-4 to TRBJ1-2, with a tentative D call TRBD1 (6 bases). This CDR3 has 17 residues.

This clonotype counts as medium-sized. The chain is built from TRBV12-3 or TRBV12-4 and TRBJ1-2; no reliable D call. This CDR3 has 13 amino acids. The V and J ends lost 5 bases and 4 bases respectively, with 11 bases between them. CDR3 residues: CASSPRGIYGYTF. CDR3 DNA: TGTGCCAGCAGTCCCAGAGGGATCTATGGCTACACCTTC.

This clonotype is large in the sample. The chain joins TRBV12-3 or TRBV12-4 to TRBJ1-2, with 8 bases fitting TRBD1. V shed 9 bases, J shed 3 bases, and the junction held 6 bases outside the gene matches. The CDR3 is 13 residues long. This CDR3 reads CASASGQDYGYTF. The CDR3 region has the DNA TGTGCCAGTGCTTCGGGACAGGACTATGGCTACACCTTC.

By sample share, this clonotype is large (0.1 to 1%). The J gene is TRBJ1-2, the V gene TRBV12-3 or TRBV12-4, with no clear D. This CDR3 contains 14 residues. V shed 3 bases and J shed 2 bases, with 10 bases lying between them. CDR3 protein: CASSFRTLNYGYTF. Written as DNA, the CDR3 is TGTGCCAGCAGTTTCAGGACGTTGAACTATGGCTACACCTTC.

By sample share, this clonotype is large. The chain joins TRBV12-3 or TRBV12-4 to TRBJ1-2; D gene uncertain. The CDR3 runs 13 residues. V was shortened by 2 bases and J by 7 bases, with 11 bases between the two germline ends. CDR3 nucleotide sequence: TGTGCCAGCAGTTTAAGGGAGTATGGTGGCTACACCTTC. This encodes CASSLREYGGYTF.

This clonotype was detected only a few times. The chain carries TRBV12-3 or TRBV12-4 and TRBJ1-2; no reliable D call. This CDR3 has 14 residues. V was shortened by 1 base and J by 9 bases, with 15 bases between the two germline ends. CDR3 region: CASSLGSGRARYTF. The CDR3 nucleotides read TGTGCCAGCAGTTTAGGGTCAGGTCGAGCGCGCTACACCTTC.

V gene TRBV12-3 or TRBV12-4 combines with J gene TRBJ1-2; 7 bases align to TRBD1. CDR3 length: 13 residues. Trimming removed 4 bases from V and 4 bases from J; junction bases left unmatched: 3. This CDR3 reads CASSWDRTYGYTF. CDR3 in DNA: TGTGCCAGCAGTTGGGACAGAACCTATGGCTACACCTTC.

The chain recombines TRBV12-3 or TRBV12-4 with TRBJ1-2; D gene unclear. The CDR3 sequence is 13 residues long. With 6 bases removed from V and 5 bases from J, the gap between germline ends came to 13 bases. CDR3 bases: TGTGCCAGCAGCAGACACGTAACATATGGCTACACCTTC. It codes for CASSRHVTYGYTF.

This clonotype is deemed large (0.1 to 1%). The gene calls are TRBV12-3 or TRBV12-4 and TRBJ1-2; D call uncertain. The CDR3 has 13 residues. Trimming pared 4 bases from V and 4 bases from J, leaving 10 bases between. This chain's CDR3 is CASSSRAPYGYTF. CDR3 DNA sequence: TGTGCCAGCAGTTCCCGGGCTCCCTATGGCTACACCTTC.

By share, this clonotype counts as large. The CDR3 region is CASTLHGADGYTF. The CDR3 DNA reads TGTGCCAGCACCCTCCACGGGGCAGATGGCTACACCTTC. V usage is TRBV12-3 or TRBV12-4 and J usage is TRBJ1-2, with D perhaps matching TRBD1 (5 bases). CDR3 length: 13 amino acids. V lost 7 bases to trimming and J lost 6 bases, with 15 bases between them.

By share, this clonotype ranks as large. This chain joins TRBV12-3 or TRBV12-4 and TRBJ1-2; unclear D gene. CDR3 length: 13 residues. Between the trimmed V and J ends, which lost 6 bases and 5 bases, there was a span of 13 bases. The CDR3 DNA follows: TGTGCCAGCAGCCGGGATCGGGTATATGGCTACACCTTC. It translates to CASSRDRVYGYTF.

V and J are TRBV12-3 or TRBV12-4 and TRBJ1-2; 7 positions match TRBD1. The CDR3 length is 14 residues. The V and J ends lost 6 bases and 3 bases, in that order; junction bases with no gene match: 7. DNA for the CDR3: TGTGCCAGCAGCCTGACAGGGTTCGACTATGGCTACACCTTC. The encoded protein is CASSLTGFDYGYTF.

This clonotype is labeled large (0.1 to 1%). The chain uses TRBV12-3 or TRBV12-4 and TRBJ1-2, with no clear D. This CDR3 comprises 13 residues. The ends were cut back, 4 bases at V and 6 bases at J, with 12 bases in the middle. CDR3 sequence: CASSSRPEDGYTF. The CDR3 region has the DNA TGTGCCAGCAGTTCCCGTCCGGAGGATGGCTACACCTTC.

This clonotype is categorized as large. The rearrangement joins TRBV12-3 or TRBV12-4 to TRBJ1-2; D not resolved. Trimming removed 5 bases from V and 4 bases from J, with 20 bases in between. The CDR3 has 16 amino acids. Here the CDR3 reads CASSIKPVGPLYGYTF. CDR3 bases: TGTGCCAGCAGTATAAAACCGGTGGGTCCCCTCTATGGCTACACCTTC.

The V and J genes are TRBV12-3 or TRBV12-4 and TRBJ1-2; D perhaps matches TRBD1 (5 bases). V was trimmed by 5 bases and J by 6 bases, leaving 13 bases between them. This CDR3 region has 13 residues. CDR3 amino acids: CASSPTAGHGYTF. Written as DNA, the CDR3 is TGTGCCAGCAGTCCGACAGCCGGTCATGGCTACACCTTC.